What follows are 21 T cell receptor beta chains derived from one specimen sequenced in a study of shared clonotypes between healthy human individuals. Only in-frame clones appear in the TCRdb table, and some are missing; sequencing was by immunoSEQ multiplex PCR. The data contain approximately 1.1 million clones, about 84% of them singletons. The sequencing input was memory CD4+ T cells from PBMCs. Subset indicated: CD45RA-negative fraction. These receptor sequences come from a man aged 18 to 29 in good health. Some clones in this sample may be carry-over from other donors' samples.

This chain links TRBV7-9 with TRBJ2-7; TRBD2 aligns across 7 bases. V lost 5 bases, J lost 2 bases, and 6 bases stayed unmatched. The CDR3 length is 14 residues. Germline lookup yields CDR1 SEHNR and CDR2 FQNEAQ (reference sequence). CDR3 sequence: CASSGGVSAYEQYF. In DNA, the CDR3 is TGTGCCAGCAGCGGGGGGGTAAGCGCCTACGAGCAGTACTTC.

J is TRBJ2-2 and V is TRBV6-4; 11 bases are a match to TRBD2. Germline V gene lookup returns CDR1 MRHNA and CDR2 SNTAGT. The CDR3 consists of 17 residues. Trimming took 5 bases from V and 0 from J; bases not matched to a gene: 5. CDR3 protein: CASSFSGRASNTGELFF. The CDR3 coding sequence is TGTGCCAGCAGTTTTAGCGGGAGGGCCTCGAACACCGGGGAGCTGTTTTTT.

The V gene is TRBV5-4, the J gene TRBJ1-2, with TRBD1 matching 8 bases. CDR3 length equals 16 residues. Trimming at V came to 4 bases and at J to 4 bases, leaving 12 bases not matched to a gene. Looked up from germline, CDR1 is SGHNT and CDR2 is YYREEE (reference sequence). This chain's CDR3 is CASSPDGTRGRYGYTF. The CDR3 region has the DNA TGTGCCAGCAGCCCGGACGGTACCAGGGGGCGCTATGGCTACACCTTC.

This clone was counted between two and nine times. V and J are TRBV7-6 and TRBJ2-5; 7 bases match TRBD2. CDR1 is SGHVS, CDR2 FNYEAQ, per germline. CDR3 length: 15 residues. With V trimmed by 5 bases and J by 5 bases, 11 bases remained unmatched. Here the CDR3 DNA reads TGTGCCAGCAGCCCAGCTCCGGGACTATGGGAGACCCAGTACTTC. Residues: CASSPAPGLWETQYF.

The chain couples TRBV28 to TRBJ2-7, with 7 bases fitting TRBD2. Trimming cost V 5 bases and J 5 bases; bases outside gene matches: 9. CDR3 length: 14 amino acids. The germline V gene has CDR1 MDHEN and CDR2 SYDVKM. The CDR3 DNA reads TGTGCCAGCAGTGGAAGCGGGAAGGTCAACGAGCAGTACTTC. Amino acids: CASSGSGKVNEQYF.

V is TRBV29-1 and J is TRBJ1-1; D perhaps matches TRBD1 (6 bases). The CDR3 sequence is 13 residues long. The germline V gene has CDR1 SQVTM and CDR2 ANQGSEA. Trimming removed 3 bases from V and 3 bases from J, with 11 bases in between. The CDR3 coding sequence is TGCAGCGTTGACTACAGGGCAGACACTGAAGCTTTCTTT. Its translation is CSVDYRADTEAFF.

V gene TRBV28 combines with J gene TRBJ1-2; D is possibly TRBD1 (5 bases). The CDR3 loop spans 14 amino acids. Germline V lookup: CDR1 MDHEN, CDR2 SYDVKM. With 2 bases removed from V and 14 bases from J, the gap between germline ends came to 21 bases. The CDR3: CASSLPPGVLWRTF. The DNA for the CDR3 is TGTGCCAGCAGTTTACCTCCGGGGGTCTTGTGGCGTACCTTC.

In DNA, the CDR3 is TGTGCCAGTAGTATTTTCGCTAGCGGGAATCTTGAGCAGTTCTTC. This encodes CASSIFASGNLEQFF. The chain employs TRBV19 and TRBJ2-1, with TRBD2 matching over 9 bases. CDR1 is LNHDA and CDR2 is SQIVND in the germline V gene (reference sequence). The CDR3 has 15 amino acids. The junction had 9 bases not matched to a gene; V was cut back by 3 bases and J by 9 bases.

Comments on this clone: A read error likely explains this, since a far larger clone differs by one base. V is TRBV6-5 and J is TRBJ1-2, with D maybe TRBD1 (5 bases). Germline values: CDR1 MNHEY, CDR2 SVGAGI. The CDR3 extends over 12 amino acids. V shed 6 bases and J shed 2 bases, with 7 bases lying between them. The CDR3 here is CASRGQNYGYTF. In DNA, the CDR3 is TGTGCCAGCAGGGGGCAGAACTATGGCTACACCTTC.

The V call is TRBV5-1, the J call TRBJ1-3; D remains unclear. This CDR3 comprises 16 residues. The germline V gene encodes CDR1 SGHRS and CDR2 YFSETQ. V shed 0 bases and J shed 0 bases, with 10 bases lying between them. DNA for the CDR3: TGCGCCAGCAGCTTGGCATCCTCGGGCTCTGGAAACACCATATATTTT. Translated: CASSLASSGSGNTIYF.

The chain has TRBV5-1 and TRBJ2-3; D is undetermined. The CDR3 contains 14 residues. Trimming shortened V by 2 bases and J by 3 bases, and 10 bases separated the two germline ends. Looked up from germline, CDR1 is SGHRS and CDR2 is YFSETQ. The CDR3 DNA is TGCGCCAGCAGCTTATACAAATTTACAGATACGCAGTATTTT. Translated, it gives CASSLYKFTDTQYF.

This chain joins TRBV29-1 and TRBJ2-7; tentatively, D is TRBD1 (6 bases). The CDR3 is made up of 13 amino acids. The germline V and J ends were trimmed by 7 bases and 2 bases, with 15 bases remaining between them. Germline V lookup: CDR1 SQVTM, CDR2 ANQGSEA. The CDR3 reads CSAAPDSTYEQYF. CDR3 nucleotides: TGCAGCGCTGCCCCGGACAGCACCTACGAGCAGTACTTC.

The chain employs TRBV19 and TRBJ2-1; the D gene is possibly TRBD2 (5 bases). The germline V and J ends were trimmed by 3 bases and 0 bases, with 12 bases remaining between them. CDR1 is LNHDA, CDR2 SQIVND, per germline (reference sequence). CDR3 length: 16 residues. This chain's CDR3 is CASSIRRASSYNEQFF. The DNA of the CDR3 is TGTGCCAGTAGTATTAGGCGGGCGAGCTCCTACAATGAGCAGTTCTTC.

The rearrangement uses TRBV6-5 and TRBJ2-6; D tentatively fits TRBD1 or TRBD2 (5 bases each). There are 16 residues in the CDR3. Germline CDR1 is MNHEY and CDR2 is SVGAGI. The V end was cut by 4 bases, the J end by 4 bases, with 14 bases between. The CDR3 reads CASSFAGTPGANVLTF. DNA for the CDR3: TGTGCCAGCAGTTTTGCCGGGACCCCGGGGGCCAACGTCCTGACTTTC.

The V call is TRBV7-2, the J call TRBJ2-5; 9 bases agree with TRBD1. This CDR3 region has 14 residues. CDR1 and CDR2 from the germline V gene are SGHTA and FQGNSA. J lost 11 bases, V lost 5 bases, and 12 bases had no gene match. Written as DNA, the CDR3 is TGTGCCAGCAGCAGACAGGGGGTGGAAGGGGAGCAGTACTTC. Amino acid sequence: CASSRQGVEGEQYF.

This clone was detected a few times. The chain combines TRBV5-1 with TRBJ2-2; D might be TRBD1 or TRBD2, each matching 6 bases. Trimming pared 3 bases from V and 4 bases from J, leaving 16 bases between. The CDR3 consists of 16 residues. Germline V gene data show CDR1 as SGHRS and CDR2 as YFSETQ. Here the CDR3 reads CASSSQGGAGTGELFF. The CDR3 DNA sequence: TGCGCCAGCAGCTCCCAAGGGGGAGCGGGCACCGGGGAGCTGTTTTTT.

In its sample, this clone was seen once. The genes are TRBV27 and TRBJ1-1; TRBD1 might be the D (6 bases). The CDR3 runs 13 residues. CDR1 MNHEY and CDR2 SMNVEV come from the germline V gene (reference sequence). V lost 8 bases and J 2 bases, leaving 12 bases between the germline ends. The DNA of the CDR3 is TGTGCCAGCCGACAACAGGGAAACACTGAAGCTTTCTTT. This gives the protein CASRQQGNTEAFF.

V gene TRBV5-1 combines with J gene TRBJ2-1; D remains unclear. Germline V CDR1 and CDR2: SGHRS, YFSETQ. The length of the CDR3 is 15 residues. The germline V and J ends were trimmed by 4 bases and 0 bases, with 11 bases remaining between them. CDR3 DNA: TGCGCCAGCAGCGTCAGATCAAACTCCTACAATGAGCAGTTCTTC. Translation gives CASSVRSNSYNEQFF.

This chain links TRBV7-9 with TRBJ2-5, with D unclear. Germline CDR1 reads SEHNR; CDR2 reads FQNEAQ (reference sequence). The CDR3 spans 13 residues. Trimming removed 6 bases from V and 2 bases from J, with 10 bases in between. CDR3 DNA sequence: TGTGCCAGCAGTATCGCGAATCAAGAGACCCAGTACTTC. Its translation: CASSIANQETQYF.

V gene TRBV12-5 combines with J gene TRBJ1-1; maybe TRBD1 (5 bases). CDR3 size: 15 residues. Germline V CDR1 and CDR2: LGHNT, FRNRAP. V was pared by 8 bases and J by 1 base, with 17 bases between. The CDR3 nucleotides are TGTGCTAGTAGCAAAGGCGGGGCCCCGAACACTGAAGCTTTCTTT. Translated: CASSKGGAPNTEAFF.

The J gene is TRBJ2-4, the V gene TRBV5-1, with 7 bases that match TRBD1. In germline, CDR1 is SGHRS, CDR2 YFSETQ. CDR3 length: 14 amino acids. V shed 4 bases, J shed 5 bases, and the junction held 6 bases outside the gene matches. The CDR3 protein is CASSRRTGENIQYF. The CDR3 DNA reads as TGCGCCAGCAGCCGACGGACAGGTGAAAACATTCAGTACTTC.